The rows below give T cell receptor beta chains drawn from one sample of a study of blood T cell repertoires in COVID-19. Assay used: immunoSEQ multiplex PCR; TCRdb lists only in-frame clones, some missing. The repertoire holds some 110,000 clones, with roughly 80% as singletons. Sequences were obtained from peripheral blood. The source of these receptors is a man in his 70s with acute or convalescent COVID-19. The CDR3 runs from the conserved cysteine through the conserved F or W. A D gene is named only where the DNA matches it firmly. Some rows have no size entry. The others give once, few or many, or a class for an expanded clone.

>TRBJ2-7|14|TRBD1|TRBV5-1|.
TGCGCCAGCAGCCCGACAGGGGGCGCATACGAGCAGTACTTC
CASSPTGGAYEQYF
>TRBJ2-2|13|TRBD2|TRBV6-5|few
TGTGCCTGTAGCGGGGGGAACACCGGGGAGCTGTTTTTT
CACSGGNTGELFF
>TRBJ2-7|15|TRBD2|TRBV5-6|.
TGTGCCAGCAGCTTGTGGCTAGCGGGAAACTACGAGCAGTACTTC
CASSLWLAGNYEQYF
>TRBJ1-2|15|.|TRBV6-5|.
TGTGCCAGCAGCCCCAACCGGGACAAGTTCTATGGCTACACCTTC
CASSPNRDKFYGYTF
>TRBJ2-5|14|.|TRBV5-5|.
TGTGCCAACAGCTTTTCAGGGATCCAAGAGACCCAGTACTTC
CANSFSGIQETQYF
>TRBJ1-3|13|TRBD1|TRBV12-3/TRBV12-4|.
TGTGCCAGCACCTTGGACAGGGGGGACACCATATATTTT
CASTLDRGDTIYF
>TRBJ2-1|15|.|TRBV7-9|.
TGTGCCAGCAGCTTAGCGGGAGCGTCCTACAATGAGCAGTTCTTC
CASSLAGASYNEQFF
>TRBJ2-2|15|.|TRBV5-1|.
TGCGCCAGCAGCTTGCGGGAGAACTTTGCCGGGGAGCTGTTTTTT
CASSLRENFAGELFF
>TRBJ1-5|14|TRBD1|TRBV6-5|once
TGTGCCAGCAGCCCCGGGACAGGCAATCAGCCCCAGCATTTT
CASSPGTGNQPQHF
>TRBJ2-7|16|.|TRBV5-4|.
TGTGCCAGCAGCTTGGGTGGAGGGGATAGGGGTTACGAGCAGTACTTC
CASSLGGGDRGYEQYF
>TRBJ2-2|19|.|TRBV21-1|.
TGTGCCAGCAGCAAATCCAGGGAGGGTGGAGGGGATAACACCGGGGAGCTGTTTTTT
CASSKSREGGGDNTGELFF
>TRBJ2-5|14|.|TRBV5-1|.
TGCGCCAGCAGCTTGGGACTTACCCAAGAGACCCAGTACTTC
CASSLGLTQETQYF